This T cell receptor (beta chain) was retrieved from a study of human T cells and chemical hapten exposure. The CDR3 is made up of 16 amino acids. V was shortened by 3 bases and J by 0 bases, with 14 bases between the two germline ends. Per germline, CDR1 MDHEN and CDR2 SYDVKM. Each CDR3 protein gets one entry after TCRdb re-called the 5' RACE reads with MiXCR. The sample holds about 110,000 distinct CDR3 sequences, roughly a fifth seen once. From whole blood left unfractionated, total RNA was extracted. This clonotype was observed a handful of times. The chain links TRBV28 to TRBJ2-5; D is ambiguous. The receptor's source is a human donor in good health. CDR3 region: CASSLARAEYQETQYF. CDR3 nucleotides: TGTGCCAGCAGTTTGGCAAGGGCAGAATACCAAGAGACCCAGTACTTC.